The rows below give T cell receptor beta chains drawn from one sample of a study of cytomegalovirus exposure and HLA in healthy donors. Clones were read by immunoSEQ multiplex PCR, and TCRdb kept only the in-frame ones, dropping some. The table has roughly 67,000 clones, roughly 78% seen once; the top ten hold 9% to 10%. Sequencing was carried out using PBMCs. All receptors come from a man aged 40-49 years in good health and CMV-seronegative. The CDR3 runs from the conserved cysteine through the conserved F or W. A D gene is named only where the DNA matches it firmly. The size entry is marked missing in some rows and otherwise reads once, few, many or a size class.

abundance,j_gene,v_gene,len,d_gene,CDR3aa,CDR3nt
.,TRBJ2-3,TRBV19,16,TRBD2,CASSPRTSGGTDTQYF,TGTGCCAGTAGTCCCCGGACTAGCGGAGGCACAGATACGCAGTATTTT
.,TRBJ1-2,TRBV28,14,TRBD1,CASRRDRGRDGYTF,TGTGCCAGCAGACGAGACAGGGGGCGAGATGGCTACACCTTC
few,TRBJ2-4,TRBV5-6,13,.,CASSLNEGESQYF,TGTGCCAGCAGCCTGAACGAAGGGGAAAGTCAGTACTTC
.,TRBJ2-3,TRBV6-5,13,.,CASSYLGSDTQYF,TGTGCCAGCAGTTACCTCGGTTCAGATACGCAGTATTTT
.,TRBJ2-7,TRBV10-3,16,TRBD2,CAIRTTSGDYSYEQYF,TGTGCCATCAGGACGACTAGCGGGGATTACTCCTACGAGCAGTACTTC
.,TRBJ1-1,TRBV11-2,13,.,CASSLAGGTEAFF,TGTGCCAGCAGCTTAGCCGGGGGCACTGAAGCTTTCTTT
.,TRBJ2-1,TRBV4-2,16,.,CASSQEGQRPYNEQFF,TGTGCCAGCAGCCAAGAGGGTCAGCGGCCCTACAATGAGCAGTTCTTC
.,TRBJ2-7,TRBV25-1,15,.,CASSNDRSPSYEQYF,TGTGCCAGCAGTAATGACAGGTCCCCCTCCTACGAGCAGTACTTC
.,TRBJ1-5,TRBV19,17,.,CASSWRIQGRSNQPQHF,TGTGCCAGTAGTTGGCGAATCCAGGGTCGAAGCAATCAGCCCCAGCATTTT
.,TRBJ2-5,TRBV6-1,17,TRBD2,CASSETSGSQSQETQYF,TGTGCCAGCAGTGAAACTAGCGGAAGTCAATCCCAAGAGACCCAGTACTTC
.,TRBJ2-2,TRBV6-4,15,.,CASSLGAGVSGELFF,TGTGCCAGCAGCTTAGGTGCAGGGGTGTCCGGGGAGCTGTTTTTT
.,TRBJ2-2,TRBV29-1,14,.,CSVQRQVGTGELFF,TGCAGCGTCCAAAGACAGGTTGGGACCGGGGAGCTGTTTTTT
.,TRBJ2-1,TRBV7-2,14,TRBD2,CASTGSGGLGEQFF,TGTGCCAGCACCGGCAGCGGGGGCTTGGGTGAGCAGTTCTTC
few,TRBJ2-7,TRBV5-1,13,TRBD1,CASSWDRGNEQYF,TGCGCCAGCAGCTGGGACAGGGGAAACGAGCAGTACTTC
.,TRBJ2-7,TRBV5-4,13,.,CASSLDRVDEQYF,TGTGCCAGCAGCTTGGACAGGGTGGACGAGCAGTACTTC
.,TRBJ2-2,TRBV23-1,13,.,CASSPRGTGELFF,TGCGCCAGCAGTCCTCGGGGCACCGGGGAGCTGTTTTTT
.,TRBJ1-1,TRBV5-6,15,TRBD1,CASSKMGQGYTEAFF,TGTGCCAGCAGCAAGATGGGACAGGGTTACACTGAAGCTTTCTTT
few,TRBJ2-1,TRBV29-1,16,TRBD2,CSVHGLAGGPYNEQFF,TGCAGCGTCCACGGACTAGCGGGAGGTCCTTACAATGAGCAGTTCTTC
.,TRBJ2-2,TRBV4-1,16,.,CASSRGQKSNTGELFF,TGCGCCAGCAGCCGAGGACAGAAATCGAACACCGGGGAGCTGTTTTTT
.,TRBJ1-4,TRBV28,14,.,CASSDPGGDEKLFF,TGTGCCAGCAGTGACCCGGGGGGGGATGAAAAACTGTTTTTT
.,TRBJ1-1,TRBV27,15,.,CASRSYYTINTEAFF,TGTGCCAGCAGGTCCTACTACACGATCAACACTGAAGCTTTCTTT
.,TRBJ2-1,TRBV6-5,14,TRBD1,CASSTRQGSPLQFF,TGTGCCAGCAGTACCCGACAGGGGAGTCCTTTGCAGTTCTTC
.,TRBJ2-1,TRBV18,16,TRBD2,CASSPGTSGTYNEQFF,TGTGCCAGCTCACCAGGGACTAGCGGGACCTACAATGAGCAGTTCTTC
.,TRBJ1-6,TRBV11-2,14,TRBD1,CASSFGQGNSPLHF,TGTGCCAGCAGCTTCGGACAGGGTAATTCACCCCTCCACTTT
few,TRBJ2-3,TRBV6-5,12,.,CASSRGPGGQYF,TGTGCCAGCAGCCGAGGTCCCGGGGGGCAGTATTTT
.,TRBJ2-5,TRBV7-8,18,TRBD2,CASSLFWRTSGDRETQYF,TGTGCCAGCAGCTTATTCTGGCGGACTAGCGGGGATAGAGAGACCCAGTACTTC
.,TRBJ1-1,TRBV27,14,.,CASSLSQGGTEAFF,TGTGCCAGCAGTTTATCGCAGGGAGGGACTGAAGCTTTCTTT
.,TRBJ1-6,TRBV2,14,TRBD1,CASSVQGERSPLHF,TGTGCCAGCAGCGTCCAGGGGGAGCGTTCACCCCTCCACTTT
.,TRBJ2-7,TRBV7-2,14,.,CASSLSEGTYEQYF,TGTGCCAGCAGCTTATCGGAGGGTACCTACGAGCAGTACTTC
few,TRBJ1-4,TRBV5-1,15,.,CASSTTGLTWEKLFF,TGCGCCAGCAGCACTACAGGGTTAACGTGGGAAAAACTGTTTTTT
few,TRBJ2-6,TRBV2,19,TRBD2,CASSDRPSGGTSGANVLTF,TGTGCCAGCAGTGACCGGCCTAGCGGGGGAACATCGGGGGCCAACGTCCTGACTTTC
.,TRBJ2-3,TRBV5-1,15,TRBD1,CASSLGQGAEDTQYF,TGCGCCAGCAGCTTGGGACAGGGGGCCGAAGATACGCAGTATTTT
.,TRBJ2-3,TRBV11-3,15,TRBD2,CASSSQGRGGDTQYF,TGTGCCAGCAGCTCCCAGGGCCGGGGGGGCGATACGCAGTATTTT
few,TRBJ1-3,TRBV6-6,15,.,CASSRGDNSGNTIYF,TGTGCCAGCAGTCGGGGGGACAACTCTGGAAACACCATATATTTT
.,TRBJ2-3,TRBV7-2,16,.,CASSFFSSGVTDTQYF,TGTGCCAGCAGCTTCTTCAGTAGCGGAGTGACAGATACGCAGTATTTT
.,TRBJ2-7,TRBV7-2,13,.,CASSLDGTYEQYF,TGTGCCAGCAGCTTAGACGGTACCTACGAGCAGTACTTC
.,TRBJ2-7,TRBV7-2,13,.,CASSPTGSYEQYF,TGTGCCAGCAGCCCAACAGGGTCCTACGAGCAGTACTTC
.,TRBJ2-1,TRBV2,16,TRBD2,CASTFTAGGSYNEQFF,TGTGCCAGCACCTTCACCGCGGGGGGATCCTACAATGAGCAGTTCTTC
.,TRBJ2-3,TRBV19,15,.,CASSIEGDSTDTQYF,TGTGCCAGTAGTATAGAGGGGGACTCTACAGATACGCAGTATTTT
once,TRBJ1-1,TRBV7-9,14,.,CASSPRQTDTEAFF,TGTGCCAGCAGCCCAAGACAGACCGACACTGAAGCTTTCTTT
.,TRBJ2-3,TRBV15,17,.,CATSRSPGGGSTDTQYF,TGTGCCACCAGCAGATCTCCTGGAGGCGGGAGCACAGATACGCAGTATTTT
.,TRBJ1-4,TRBV5-5,15,.,CASSPLRGSNEKLFF,TGTGCCAGCAGCCCTTTGAGGGGGTCTAATGAAAAACTGTTTTTT
.,TRBJ2-1,TRBV21-1,17,.,CASSKFPAGGNGDEQFF,TGTGCCAGCAGCAAGTTCCCAGCGGGGGGAAATGGGGATGAGCAGTTCTTC
.,TRBJ1-6,TRBV9,15,.,CASSVEGTPGAPLHF,TGTGCCAGCAGCGTAGAGGGGACCCCGGGGGCACCCCTCCACTTT
.,TRBJ2-3,TRBV25-1,15,.,CASSEQGRPTDTQYF,TGTGCCAGCAGTGAACAGGGGAGACCCACAGATACGCAGTATTTT
.,TRBJ2-5,TRBV5-1,14,TRBD1,CASSPTGSGETQYF,TGCGCCAGCAGCCCGACAGGGTCCGGGGAGACCCAGTACTTC
.,TRBJ2-7,TRBV19,16,TRBD2,CASSIAGTSGTYEQYF,TGTGCCAGTAGTATAGCCGGGACTAGCGGGACCTACGAGCAGTACTTC
few,TRBJ1-2,TRBV6-5,14,.,CASSYSWTDYGYTF,TGTGCCAGCAGTTACTCTTGGACAGACTATGGCTACACCTTC
medium-sized,TRBJ2-2,TRBV6-1,15,.,CASSESTGNTGELFF,TGTGCCAGCAGTGAATCGACGGGTAACACCGGGGAGCTGTTTTTT
.,TRBJ2-2,TRBV5-1,15,TRBD1,CASSLRTGGTGELFF,TGCGCCAGCAGCTTGAGGACAGGGGGTACCGGGGAGCTGTTTTTT
few,TRBJ2-3,TRBV2,19,TRBD2,CASARRETSGGMSTDTQYF,TGTGCCAGCGCGCGAAGGGAGACTAGCGGGGGCATGAGCACAGATACGCAGTATTTT
.,TRBJ2-1,TRBV28,14,.,CASSELREYNEQFF,TGTGCCAGCAGTGAGCTGAGAGAATACAATGAGCAGTTCTTC
.,TRBJ2-7,TRBV6-5,12,.,CASSGEPYEQYF,TGTGCCAGCAGTGGAGAGCCCTACGAGCAGTACTTC
few,TRBJ1-4,TRBV5-6,15,TRBD1,CASREQGRTNEKLFF,TGTGCCAGCAGAGAACAGGGGAGGACTAATGAAAAACTGTTTTTT
.,TRBJ2-2,TRBV6-4,17,TRBD2,CASSRTSGRMNTGELFF,TGTGCCAGCAGCCGGACTAGCGGGAGGATGAACACCGGGGAGCTGTTTTTT
.,TRBJ1-2,TRBV25-1,13,.,CASSVRAGKGYTF,TGTGCCAGCAGTGTCAGGGCAGGAAAAGGCTACACCTTC
.,TRBJ2-7,TRBV11-1,12,.,CASSRDSYEQYF,TGTGCCAGCAGTCGTGACTCATACGAGCAGTACTTC
once,TRBJ1-1,TRBV14,13,TRBD1,CASRLTGVTEAFF,TGTGCCAGCAGGCTTACAGGGGTCACTGAAGCTTTCTTT